These 3 T cell receptor beta chains came from one sample sequenced in a study of shared clonotypes between healthy human individuals. Generated by immunoSEQ multiplex PCR, the TCRdb table keeps only in-frame clones and is missing some. The profile shows some 800,000 clones, 80% to 95% of them singletons. In the naive CD8 group, cells lacked CD45RO and were positively selected for CCR7, so terminally differentiated effector memory CD45RA+ cells were left out. Sequenced input: naive CD8+ T cells sorted from blood. The receptors were sampled from a man younger than 40 in good health.

The chain combines TRBV28 with TRBJ2-5, with TRBD1 as a possible D gene (6 bases). This CDR3 region has 16 residues. Germline-derived CDR1 and CDR2 are MDHEN and SYDVKM. The germline V and J ends were trimmed by 2 bases and 2 bases, with 15 bases remaining between them. The CDR3 is CASSLLRQDGQETQYF. The CDR3 DNA is TGTGCCAGCAGTTTACTGAGACAGGATGGACAAGAGACCCAGTACTTC.

This rearrangement joins TRBV5-1 to TRBJ2-7; 8 bases match TRBD2. After removal of 3 bases from V and 2 bases from J, the junction contained 10 bases not matched to a gene. The CDR3 is 16 amino acids. The V gene's germline CDR1 is SGHRS and CDR2 YFSETQ. Here the CDR3 reads CASSWPESGSPYEQYF. The DNA of the CDR3 is TGCGCCAGCAGCTGGCCGGAAAGCGGGAGCCCCTACGAGCAGTACTTC. The full variable domain, its missing parts supplied by reference TRBV5-1 and TRBJ2-7, is KAGVTQTPRYLIKTRGQQVTLSCSPISGHRSVSWYQQTPGQGLQFLFEYFSETQRNKGNFPGRFSGRQFSNSRSEMNVSTLELGDSALYLCASSWPESGSPYEQYFGPGTRLTVT.

About this clone: Other DNA sequences within the sample encode an identical CDR3. The rearrangement uses TRBV27 and TRBJ2-7; tentatively, D is TRBD1 or TRBD2 (5 bases each). Trimming took off 0 bases at V and 2 bases at J, with 11 bases between the two ends. The germline gives CDR1 MNHEY, CDR2 SMNVEV (reference sequence). CDR3 length: 15 residues. The DNA for the CDR3 is TGTGCCAGCAGTTTATCTGGGACGGGAACCTACGAGCAGTACTTC. Protein product: CASSLSGTGTYEQYF.